The clone carrying this T cell receptor beta chain was observed a handful of times. Its specificity is not known. The sample belongs to a study of beta chain features in type 1 diabetes. Since all of the isolated RNA was reverse transcribed, expressed TCRB transcripts were what got sequenced. The assay was immunoSEQ multiplex PCR, and TCRdb's table has in-frame clones only and misses some. This sample yields approximately 200,000 clones, of which 9.6% are seen a single time; around 0.037% belongs to the top ten. V was trimmed by 1 base and J by 2 bases, leaving 12 bases between them. CDR1 is SGHTA and CDR2 is FQGNSA in the germline V gene. CDR3 size: 15 residues. General study results and limits: Shorter templates might be favored by PCR, and equally so in patients and in controls. The influence of HLA type on TCRB rearrangement stayed undetermined.

Central memory, naive, regulatory and stem cell-like memory CD4+ cells were sorted by CD45RO/CCR7/CD25/CD127/CD95/CD27. V usage is TRBV7-2 and J usage is TRBJ2-7; D gene ambiguous. This clonotype was sampled from a woman aged 18 to 35 in good health. Sequencing input: naive CD4+ T cells from blood. The CDR3 loop is CASSLEGGATYEQYF. CDR3 DNA sequence: TGTGCCAGCAGCTTAGAAGGCGGCGCTACCTACGAGCAGTACTTC.